Following are 18 T cell receptor beta chains from one sample sequenced in a study of T cells after yellow fever vaccination. TCRdb reprocessed the 5' RACE reads with MiXCR, giving one entry per CDR3 protein. The sample carries 100,000 to 150,000 distinct CDR3 sequences, roughly 6.8% recorded once. The sequences come from CD4+ T cells sorted from PBMCs, collected roughly 46 days after the first yellow fever vaccination. These receptor sequences come from a man younger than 30 who received the YFV17D yellow fever vaccine.

This clonotype showed up many times. The gene calls are TRBV21-1 and TRBJ2-5; the DNA was not used to check the table's D call, TRBD2. TRBV21-1 corresponds to a pseudogene. The CDR3 covers 17 residues. CDR3 amino acids: CASSKVAGLAVQETQYF. The CDR3 nucleotides are TGTGCCAGCAGCAAAGTAGCGGGACTAGCGGTACAAGAGACCCAGTACTTC.

This clonotype has only a few counts. The rearrangement links TRBV7-2 to TRBJ2-3, with 10 bases matching TRBD1. The ends lost 6 bases at V and 3 bases at J; junction bases unmatched: 9. CDR3 length equals 16 residues. The germline V gene encodes CDR1 SGHTA and CDR2 FQGNSA. The CDR3, as DNA: TGTGCCAGCAGTTATACTCCGGGACAGGGGACAGATACGCAGTATTTT. It yields the protein CASSYTPGQGTDTQYF. Using reference TRBV7-2 and TRBJ2-3 for the parts outside the CDR3, the full variable domain is GAGVSQSPSNKVTEKGKDVELRCDPISGHTALYWYRQSLGQGLEFLIYFQGNSAPDKSGLPSDRFSAERTGGSVSTLTIQRTQQEDSAVYLCASSYTPGQGTDTQYFGPGTRLTVL.

This clonotype was detected ten times or more. The V call is TRBV11-2, the J call TRBJ1-1; possibly TRBD1 for D (5 bases). Trimming stripped 0 bases from V and 6 bases from J, with 23 bases between. Germline CDR1 SGHAT, CDR2 FQNNGV. CDR3 length: 18 residues. In DNA, the CDR3 is TGTGCCAGCAGCTTAGACTCGGCTCGGGACCGAGAGGACGCTGAAGCTTTCTTT. Amino acid sequence: CASSLDSARDREDAEAFF.

This clonotype has a count of ten or more. V and J are TRBV27 and TRBJ2-1; the match to TRBD1 covers 10 bases. The CDR3 loop spans 14 amino acids. The germline CDR1 and CDR2 sequences are MNHEY and SMNVEV (reference sequence). V lost 7 bases, J lost 6 bases, and 6 bases stayed unmatched. CDR3 DNA: TGTGCCAGCACGGGACAGGGGATGGGCAATGAGCAGTTCTTC. Translated, it gives CASTGQGMGNEQFF.

In its sample, this clonotype was seen many times. V and J are TRBV23-1 and TRBJ1-2; the D is unclear. TRBV23-1 is an ORF, with its function uncertain. Deletions cut 4 bases from V and 6 bases from J, with 15 bases between. The CDR3 runs to 14 residues. The CDR3 loop is CASSPKRGGNGYTF. The DNA for the CDR3 is TGCGCCAGCAGTCCCAAACGGGGAGGAAATGGCTACACCTTC.

This clonotype has a count of ten or more. The rearrangement joins TRBV15 to TRBJ2-7; TRBD2 aligns across 7 bases. CDR1 is LNHNV, CDR2 YYDKDF, per germline (reference sequence). This CDR3 is 14 amino acids long. The junction had 9 bases not matched to a gene; V was cut back by 8 bases and J by 2 bases. The CDR3 DNA reads TGTGCCACCTCCCGGGGGGAGGGGACCTACGAGCAGTACTTC. Its protein product is CATSRGEGTYEQYF.

This clonotype was observed at least ten times. The chain uses TRBV5-1 and TRBJ2-3; 7 bases line up with TRBD2. The CDR3 is 17 amino acids. The V gene's germline CDR1 is SGHRS and CDR2 YFSETQ. With 0 bases clipped from V and 3 bases from J, the junction kept 10 bases outside the gene matches. The CDR3 spells CASSLGPTSVGTDTQYF. CDR3 sequence (DNA): TGCGCCAGCAGCTTGGGGCCAACTAGCGTGGGGACAGATACGCAGTATTTT.

The J gene is TRBJ2-1, the V gene TRBV12-3 or TRBV12-4, with a possible D match to TRBD2 (7 bases). CDR3 size: 16 residues. V lost 7 bases to trimming and J lost 2 bases, with 18 bases between them. The CDR3: CASTLGSGDTYNEQFF. The CDR3 DNA reads as TGTGCCAGCACCCTGGGGAGCGGGGACACCTACAATGAGCAGTTCTTC.

This clonotype was counted ten times or more. V gene TRBV12-3 or TRBV12-4 combines with J gene TRBJ1-5; D is unresolved. Trimming took off 3 bases at V and 6 bases at J, with 12 bases between the two ends. CDR3 length equals 14 residues. The CDR3 sequence is CASSLDRARQPQHF. DNA of the CDR3: TGTGCCAGCAGTTTGGATCGGGCCCGTCAGCCCCAGCATTTT.

As concerns this clonotype: One base away lies a much larger clone, so this may be a sequencing read error. This chain links TRBV6-6 with TRBJ2-7; D remains ambiguous. Trimming removed 7 bases from V and 2 bases from J, with 12 bases in between. This CDR3 spans 13 amino acids. Germline V lookup: CDR1 MNHNY, CDR2 SVGAGI (reference sequence). The CDR3 DNA is TGTGCCAGCACGACGGACGAGACCTACGAGCAGTACTTC. This sequence encodes CASTTDETYEQYF.

This clonotype was observed at least ten times. The V gene is TRBV7-2, the J gene TRBJ2-2, with TRBD2 matching 7 bases. This CDR3 has 17 amino acids. The trim removed 5 bases at V and 7 bases at J, leaving 16 bases unmatched. Germline V lookup: CDR1 SGHTA, CDR2 FQGNSA. The CDR3: CASSPRDYPRGDGELFF. DNA of the CDR3: TGTGCCAGCAGCCCTCGGGACTACCCCCGTGGAGACGGGGAGCTGTTTTTT.

This clonotype showed up many times. This chain links TRBV7-2 with TRBJ1-3; no reliable D call. CDR3 length equals 16 residues. Trimming took off 1 base at V and 0 bases at J, with 10 bases between the two ends. Germline values: CDR1 SGHTA, CDR2 FQGNSA. The CDR3 loop is CASSLVEGVSGNTIYF. CDR3 DNA: TGTGCCAGCAGCTTAGTAGAGGGTGTCTCTGGAAACACCATATATTTT.

At least ten counts were recorded for this clonotype. The chain uses TRBV5-5 and TRBJ2-1; D perhaps matches TRBD1 (6 bases). V was pared by 0 bases and J by 4 bases, with 17 bases between. CDR1 and CDR2 (germline): SGHKS, YYEKEE (reference sequence). The CDR3 spans 17 residues. The CDR3 DNA follows: TGTGCCAGCAGCTTGGCCGAGGCAGGGGTGCAGTACAATGAGCAGTTCTTC. The encoded protein is CASSLAEAGVQYNEQFF.

This clonotype was recorded at least ten times. The gene calls are TRBV20-1 and TRBJ1-1; 7 nucleotides match TRBD1. The CDR3 is made up of 15 amino acids. Germline V gene data show CDR1 as DFQATT and CDR2 as SNEGSKA (reference sequence). V lost 6 bases, J lost 1 base, and 11 bases stayed unmatched. CDR3 sequence: CSARQGRRENTEAFF. Here the CDR3 DNA reads TGCAGTGCCCGACAGGGTAGGAGGGAGAACACTGAAGCTTTCTTT.

This clonotype was counted a few times. The gene calls are TRBV5-4 and TRBJ1-3; D ambiguous. The ends were cut back, 4 bases at V and 4 bases at J, with 15 bases in the middle. The CDR3 runs 15 residues. Germline CDR1 and CDR2: SGHNT and YYREEE (reference sequence). This CDR3 is CASSPDGLRGNTIYF. CDR3 bases: TGTGCCAGCAGCCCGGACGGCCTGAGGGGAAACACCATATATTTT.

This clonotype occurred many times. The chain has TRBV4-3 and TRBJ2-3; 8 bases line up with TRBD2. The CDR3 extends over 16 amino acids. The germline gives CDR1 LGHNA, CDR2 YSLEER. After removal of 4 bases from V and 6 bases from J, the junction contained 12 bases not matched to a gene. The CDR3 loop reads CASSPRRGGGSDTQYF. In DNA, the CDR3 is TGCGCCAGCAGCCCCCGACGGGGGGGCGGGTCGGATACGCAGTATTTT.

This clonotype was observed a handful of times. This rearrangement joins TRBV4-3 to TRBJ2-3; maybe TRBD1 (6 bases). This CDR3 contains 16 residues. V was cut by 1 base and J by 1 base, with 12 bases left in between. In germline, CDR1 is LGHNA, CDR2 YSLEER. CDR3 nucleotides: TGCGCCAGCAGCCAAGCCACAGGGACGGGCACAGATACGCAGTATTTT. It is translated as CASSQATGTGTDTQYF.

This clonotype occurred many times. The CDR3 DNA reads TGCGCCAGCAGCGGGACAGGGAGAGAGACCCAGTACTTC. Translation gives CASSGTGRETQYF. This chain connects TRBV5-1 to TRBJ2-5; 9 bases fit TRBD1. With V trimmed by 4 bases and J by 4 bases, 2 bases remained unmatched. The CDR3 contains 13 residues. Germline-derived CDR1 and CDR2 are SGHRS and YFSETQ.